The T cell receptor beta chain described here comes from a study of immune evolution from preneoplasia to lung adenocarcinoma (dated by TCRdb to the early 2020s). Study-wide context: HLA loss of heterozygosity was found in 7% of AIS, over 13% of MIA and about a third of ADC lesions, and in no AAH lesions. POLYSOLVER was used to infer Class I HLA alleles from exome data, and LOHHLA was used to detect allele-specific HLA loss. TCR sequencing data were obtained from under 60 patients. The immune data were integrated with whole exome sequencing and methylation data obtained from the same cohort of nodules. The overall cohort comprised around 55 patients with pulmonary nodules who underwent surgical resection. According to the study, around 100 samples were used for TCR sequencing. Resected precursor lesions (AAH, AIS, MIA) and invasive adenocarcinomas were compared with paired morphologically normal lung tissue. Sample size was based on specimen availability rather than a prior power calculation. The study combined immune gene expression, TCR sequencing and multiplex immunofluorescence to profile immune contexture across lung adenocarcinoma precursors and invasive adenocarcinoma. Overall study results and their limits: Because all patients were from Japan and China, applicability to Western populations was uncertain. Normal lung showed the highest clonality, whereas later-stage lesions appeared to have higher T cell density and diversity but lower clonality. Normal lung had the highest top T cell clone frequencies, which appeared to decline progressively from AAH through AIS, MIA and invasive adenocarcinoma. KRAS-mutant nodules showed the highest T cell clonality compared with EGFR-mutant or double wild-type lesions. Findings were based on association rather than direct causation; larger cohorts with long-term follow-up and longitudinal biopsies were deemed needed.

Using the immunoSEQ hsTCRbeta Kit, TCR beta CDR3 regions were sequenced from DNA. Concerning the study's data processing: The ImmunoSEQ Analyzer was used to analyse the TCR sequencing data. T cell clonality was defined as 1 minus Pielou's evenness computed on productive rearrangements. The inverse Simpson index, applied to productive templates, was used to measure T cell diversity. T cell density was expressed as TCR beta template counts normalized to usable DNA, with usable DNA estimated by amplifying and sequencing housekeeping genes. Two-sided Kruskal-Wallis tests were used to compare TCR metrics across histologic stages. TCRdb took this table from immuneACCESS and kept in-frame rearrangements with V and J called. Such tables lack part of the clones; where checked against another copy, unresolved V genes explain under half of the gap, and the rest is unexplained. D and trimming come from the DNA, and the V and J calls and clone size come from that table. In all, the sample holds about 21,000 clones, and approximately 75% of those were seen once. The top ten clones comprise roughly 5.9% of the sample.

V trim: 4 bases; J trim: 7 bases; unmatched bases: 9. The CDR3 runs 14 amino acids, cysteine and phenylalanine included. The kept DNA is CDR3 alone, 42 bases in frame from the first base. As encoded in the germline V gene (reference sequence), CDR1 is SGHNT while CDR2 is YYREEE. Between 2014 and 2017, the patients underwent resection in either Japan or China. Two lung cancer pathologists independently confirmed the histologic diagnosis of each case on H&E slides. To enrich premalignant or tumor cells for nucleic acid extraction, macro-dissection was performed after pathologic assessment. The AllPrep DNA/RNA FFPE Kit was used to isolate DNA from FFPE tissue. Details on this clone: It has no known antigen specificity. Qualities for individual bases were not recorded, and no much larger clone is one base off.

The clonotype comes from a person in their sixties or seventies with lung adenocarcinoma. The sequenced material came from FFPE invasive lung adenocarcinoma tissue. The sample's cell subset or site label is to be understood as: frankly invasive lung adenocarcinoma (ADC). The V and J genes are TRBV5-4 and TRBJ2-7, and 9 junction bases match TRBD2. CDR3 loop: CASSEGGRAGEQYF. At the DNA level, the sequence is TGTGCCAGCAGCGAGGGCGGGAGGGCCGGGGAGCAGTACTTC.